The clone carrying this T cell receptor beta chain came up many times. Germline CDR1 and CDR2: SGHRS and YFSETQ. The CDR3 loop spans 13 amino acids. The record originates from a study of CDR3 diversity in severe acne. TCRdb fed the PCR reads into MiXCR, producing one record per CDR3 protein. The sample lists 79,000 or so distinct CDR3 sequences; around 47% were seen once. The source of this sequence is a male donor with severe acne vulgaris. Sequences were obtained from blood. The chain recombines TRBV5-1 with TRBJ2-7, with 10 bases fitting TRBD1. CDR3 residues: CTSSLDRGNEQYV. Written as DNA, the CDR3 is TGCACCAGCAGCTTGGACAGGGGGAACGAGCAGTACGTC.